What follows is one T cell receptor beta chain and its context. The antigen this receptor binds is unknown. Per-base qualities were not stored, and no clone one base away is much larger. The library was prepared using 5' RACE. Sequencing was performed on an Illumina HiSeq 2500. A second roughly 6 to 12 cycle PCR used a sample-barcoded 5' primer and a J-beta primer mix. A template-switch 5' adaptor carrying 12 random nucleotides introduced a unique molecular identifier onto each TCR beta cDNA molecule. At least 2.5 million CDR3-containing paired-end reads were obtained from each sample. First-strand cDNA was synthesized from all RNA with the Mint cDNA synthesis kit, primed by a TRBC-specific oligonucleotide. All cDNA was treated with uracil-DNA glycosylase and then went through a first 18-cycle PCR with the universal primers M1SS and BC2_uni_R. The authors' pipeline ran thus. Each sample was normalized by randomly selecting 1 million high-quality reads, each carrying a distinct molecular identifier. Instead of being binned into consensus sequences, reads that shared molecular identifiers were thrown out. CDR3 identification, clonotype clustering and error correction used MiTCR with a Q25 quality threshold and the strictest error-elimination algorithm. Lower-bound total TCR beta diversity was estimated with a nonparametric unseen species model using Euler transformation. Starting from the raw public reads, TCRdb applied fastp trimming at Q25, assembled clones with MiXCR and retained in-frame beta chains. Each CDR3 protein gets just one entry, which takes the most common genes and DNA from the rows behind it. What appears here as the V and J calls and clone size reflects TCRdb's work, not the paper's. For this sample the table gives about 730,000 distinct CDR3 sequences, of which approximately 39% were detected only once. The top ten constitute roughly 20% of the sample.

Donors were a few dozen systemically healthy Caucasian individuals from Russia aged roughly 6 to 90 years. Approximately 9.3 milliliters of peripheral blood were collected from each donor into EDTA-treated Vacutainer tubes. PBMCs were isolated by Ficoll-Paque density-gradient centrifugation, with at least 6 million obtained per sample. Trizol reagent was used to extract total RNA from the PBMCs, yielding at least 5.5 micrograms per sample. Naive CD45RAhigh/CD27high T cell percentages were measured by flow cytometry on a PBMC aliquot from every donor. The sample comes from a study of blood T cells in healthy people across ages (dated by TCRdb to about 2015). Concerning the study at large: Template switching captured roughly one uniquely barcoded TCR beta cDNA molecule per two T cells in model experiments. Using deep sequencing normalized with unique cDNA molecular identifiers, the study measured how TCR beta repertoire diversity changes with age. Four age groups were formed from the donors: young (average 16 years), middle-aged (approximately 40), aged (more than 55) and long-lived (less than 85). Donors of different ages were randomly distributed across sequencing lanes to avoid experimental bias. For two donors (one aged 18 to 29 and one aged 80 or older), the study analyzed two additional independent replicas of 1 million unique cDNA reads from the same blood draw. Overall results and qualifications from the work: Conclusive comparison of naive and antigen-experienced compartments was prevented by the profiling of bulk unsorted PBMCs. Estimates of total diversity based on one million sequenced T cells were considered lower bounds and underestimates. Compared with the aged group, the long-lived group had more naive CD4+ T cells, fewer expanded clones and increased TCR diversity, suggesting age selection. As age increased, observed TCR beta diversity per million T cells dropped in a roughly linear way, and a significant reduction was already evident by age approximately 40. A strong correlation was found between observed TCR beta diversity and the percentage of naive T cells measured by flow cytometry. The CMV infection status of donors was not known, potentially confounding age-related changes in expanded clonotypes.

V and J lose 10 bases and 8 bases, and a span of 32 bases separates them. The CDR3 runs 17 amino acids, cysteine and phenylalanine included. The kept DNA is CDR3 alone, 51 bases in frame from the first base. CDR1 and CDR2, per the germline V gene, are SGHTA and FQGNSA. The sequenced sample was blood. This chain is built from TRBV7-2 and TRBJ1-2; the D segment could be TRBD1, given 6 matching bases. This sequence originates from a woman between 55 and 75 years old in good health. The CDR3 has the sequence CANTLSGAGVMARGYTF. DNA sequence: TGTGCCAACACCCTTTCTGGCGCAGGGGTTATGGCGAGGGGCTACACCTTC.